The clone carrying this T cell receptor (beta chain) appeared a few times. Germline loops: CDR1 MNHEY, CDR2 SVGEGT. The CDR3 is made up of 14 amino acids. Trimming took 5 bases from V and 6 from J, leaving 11 bases between them. Libraries were prepared by immunoSEQ multiplex PCR; TCRdb keeps only in-frame clonotypes and omits some of them. The sample consists of 110,000 or so clones, approximately 81% of them appearing once. The data were taken from a study of blood T cell repertoires in COVID-19. The receptor was isolated from a human donor in a cohort sampled during active COVID-19. J is TRBJ1-6 and V is TRBV6-2 or TRBV6-3, with D perhaps matching TRBD1 (5 bases). The source material was peripheral blood. The CDR3 DNA reads as TGTGCCAGCAGTCAGCGGGGGTTTAATTCACCCCTCCACTTT. Its protein product is CASSQRGFNSPLHF.